The 15 T cell receptor beta chains in this list originate from one sample, sequenced in a study of sequential checkpoint blockade in melanoma. Noted treatment: randomized to nivolumab then ipilimumab (arm A) or the reverse (arm B). The protocol was immunoSEQ multiplex PCR, while the TCRdb copy is restricted to in-frame clones and leaves out a portion. The sample lists approximately 7,700 clones; over 45% were seen once. The sequenced sample was CD8+ T cells sorted from blood (inferred from file names), obtained from a patient given nivolumab and ipilimumab in sequence. These receptor sequences come from a human donor with melanoma.

This clone has just a few counts. The V call is TRBV7-9, the J call TRBJ2-7, with 9 bases lining up with TRBD1. Losses at the gene ends were 5 bases for V and 4 bases for J; bases not matched to a gene: 9. The length of the CDR3 is 15 residues. CDR1 is SEHNR, CDR2 FQNEAQ, per germline (reference sequence). As DNA, the CDR3 is TGTGCCAGCAGCCACCGGGACAGGGACCAATACGAGCAGTACTTC. Residues: CASSHRDRDQYEQYF.

In its sample, this clone ranks as medium-sized. V and J are TRBV6-7 and TRBJ1-3; 8 positions agree with TRBD1. TRBV6-7 is treated as an ORF (open reading frame) with a function not yet certain. CDR3 length equals 14 residues. Trimming at V came to 6 bases and at J to 0 bases, leaving 1 base not matched to a gene. Here the CDR3 DNA reads TGTGCCAGCAGGCAGGGGGCCTCTGGAAACACCATATATTTT. Amino acid sequence: CASRQGASGNTIYF.

The rearrangement uses TRBV7-9 and TRBJ2-7, with 14 bases matching TRBD2. J was trimmed by 3 bases and V by 0 bases; bases with no gene match: 4. Germline V gene lookup returns CDR1 SEHNR and CDR2 FQNEAQ (reference sequence). There are 17 residues in the CDR3. CDR3 residues: CASSLAGLAGVRYEQYF. The CDR3 nucleotides read TGTGCCAGCAGCTTAGCGGGACTAGCGGGAGTCCGCTACGAGCAGTACTTC. Filled out from reference TRBV7-9 and TRBJ2-7, the complete variable domain reads DTGVSQNPRHKITKRGQNVTFRCDPISEHNRLYWYRQTLGQGPEFLTYFQNEAQLEKSRLLSDRFSAERPKGSFSTLEIQRTEQGDSAMYLCASSLAGLAGVRYEQYFGPGTRLTVT.

The chain links TRBV29-1 to TRBJ2-7; 7 positions agree with TRBD2. V was clipped by 5 bases and J by 2 bases; unmatched bases: 6. Germline-derived CDR1 and CDR2 are SQVTM and ANQGSEA. The CDR3 spans 13 residues. In DNA form, the CDR3 reads TGCAGCGTTCGGGGAGGGCTAACCTACGAGCAGTACTTC. It encodes CSVRGGLTYEQYF.

This clone was observed a few times. The chain uses TRBV28 and TRBJ1-1; D perhaps matches TRBD1 (5 bases). The CDR3 totals 13 residues. Deletions cut 3 bases from V and 5 bases from J, with 10 bases between. CDR1 and CDR2 (germline): MDHEN, SYDVKM. The CDR3 spells CASSLGGVTEAFF. The CDR3 nucleotides read TGTGCCAGCAGTTTGGGGGGGGTTACTGAAGCTTTCTTT.

There are a few counts of this clone. V and J are TRBV27 and TRBJ2-7; D remains unclear. V gave up 5 bases and J gave up 3 bases, with 14 bases separating them. From germline, CDR1 is MNHEY and CDR2 SMNVEV (reference sequence). The CDR3 runs 14 residues. As DNA, the CDR3 is TGTGCCAGCAGTACAGACACCCCTCTCTACGAGCAGTACTTC. Translated: CASSTDTPLYEQYF.

The J gene is TRBJ1-1, the V gene TRBV27, with D hard to call. This CDR3 spans 13 amino acids. CDR1 and CDR2 from the germline V gene are MNHEY and SMNVEV (reference sequence). The germline V and J ends were trimmed by 3 bases and 0 bases, with 5 bases remaining between them. The CDR3 here is CASSFVVNTEAFF. CDR3 bases: TGTGCCAGCAGTTTCGTAGTGAACACTGAAGCTTTCTTT.

This clone has only a few counts. The V gene is TRBV6-1, the J gene TRBJ2-7, with 10 bases aligning to TRBD1. Germline assignment: CDR1 MNHNS and CDR2 SASEGT. The J segment lost 3 bases and the V segment lost 5 bases, leaving 7 bases of the junction unmatched. The CDR3 length is 15 residues. The CDR3 coding sequence is TGTGCCAGCAGTCCCCGGACAGGGGGAAACTACGAGCAGTACTTC. Translated: CASSPRTGGNYEQYF.

CDR3 region: CASSPRQASYEQYF. The CDR3 coding sequence is TGCGCCAGCAGCCCCCGTCAGGCATCCTACGAGCAGTACTTC. This chain links TRBV4-1 with TRBJ2-7; D uncertain. Germline values: CDR1 MGHRA, CDR2 YSYEKL. The CDR3 contains 14 residues. V shed 4 bases and J shed 1 base, with 11 bases lying between them.

The genes are TRBV28 and TRBJ2-1, with D possibly being TRBD2 (5 bases). Germline loops: CDR1 MDHEN, CDR2 SYDVKM. This CDR3 is built from 14 residues. Trimming cost V 4 bases and J 6 bases, with 13 bases left between them. The CDR3, as DNA: TGTGCCAGCAGTTACGGGGAACCTGTCAATGAGCAGTTCTTC. Translation gives CASSYGEPVNEQFF.

The rearrangement links TRBV27 to TRBJ2-2, with D possibly being TRBD1 (6 bases). The CDR3 is 14 amino acids. V gave up 3 bases and J gave up 2 bases, with 7 bases separating them. Germline V gene sequence: CDR1 MNHEY, CDR2 SMNVEV (reference sequence). CDR3 amino acids: CASSLGQNTGELFF. CDR3 in DNA: TGTGCCAGCAGTTTGGGACAAAACACCGGGGAGCTGTTTTTT.

This chain links TRBV29-1 with TRBJ1-2; TRBD1 is a possible D gene (5 bases). V was shortened by 0 bases and J by 7 bases, with 15 bases between the two germline ends. This CDR3 spans 14 amino acids. Germline values: CDR1 SQVTM, CDR2 ANQGSEA. CDR3 in amino acids: CSVEEATVFGGYTF. DNA of the CDR3: TGCAGCGTTGAAGAGGCGACAGTTTTTGGTGGCTACACCTTC.

The chain combines TRBV7-9 with TRBJ2-7; 8 positions agree with TRBD1. With V trimmed by 5 bases and J by 0 bases, 6 bases remained unmatched. The length of the CDR3 is 15 residues. Germline CDR1 and CDR2: SEHNR and FQNEAQ (reference sequence). The CDR3, as DNA: TGTGCCAGCAGCCCACGGGACAGGCGCTCCTACGAGCAGTACTTC. The encoded protein is CASSPRDRRSYEQYF.

The CDR3 DNA reads TGTGCCAGCAGCTTAGTGACAGGGATGCACGAGCAGTACTTC. As protein: CASSLVTGMHEQYF. The chain employs TRBV7-4 and TRBJ2-7; 7 positions agree with TRBD1. The V gene's germline CDR1 is SGHVT and CDR2 SQSDAQ. The length of the CDR3 is 14 residues. J lost 5 bases, V lost 1 base, and 5 bases had no gene match.

The chain uses TRBV4-1 and TRBJ1-1; D remains unclear. Per the germline V gene, CDR1 is MGHRA and CDR2 is YSYEKL. CDR3 length: 13 residues. The V end was cut by 5 bases, the J end by 5 bases, with 12 bases between. The CDR3 loop reads CASSDWSGTEAFF. The DNA of the CDR3 is TGCGCCAGCAGCGACTGGTCGGGGACTGAAGCTTTCTTT.